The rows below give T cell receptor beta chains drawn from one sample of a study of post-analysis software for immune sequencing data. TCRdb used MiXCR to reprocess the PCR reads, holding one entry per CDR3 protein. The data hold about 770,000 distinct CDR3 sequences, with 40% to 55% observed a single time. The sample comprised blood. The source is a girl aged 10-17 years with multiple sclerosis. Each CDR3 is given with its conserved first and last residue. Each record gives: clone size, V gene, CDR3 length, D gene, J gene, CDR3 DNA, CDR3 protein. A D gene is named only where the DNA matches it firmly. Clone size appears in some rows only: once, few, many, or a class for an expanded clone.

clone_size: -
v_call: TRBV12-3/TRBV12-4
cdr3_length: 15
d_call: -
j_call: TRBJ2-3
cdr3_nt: TGTGCCAGCAGTCTAACTCGAAGGGAGACAGATACGCAGTATTTT
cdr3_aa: CASSLTRRETDTQYF

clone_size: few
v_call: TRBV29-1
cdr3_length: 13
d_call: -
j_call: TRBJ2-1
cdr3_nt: TGCAGCGGCGGGACAGCCGCCTTGAATGAGCAGTTCTTC
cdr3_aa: CSGGTAALNEQFF

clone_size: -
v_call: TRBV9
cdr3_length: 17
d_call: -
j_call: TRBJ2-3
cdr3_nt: TGTGCCAGCAGCGTAGGGATTCAATCTCCTAGCACAGATACGCAGTATTTT
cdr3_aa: CASSVGIQSPSTDTQYF

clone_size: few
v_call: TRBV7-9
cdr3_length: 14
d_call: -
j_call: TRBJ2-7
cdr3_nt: TGTGCCAGCACCTCCGGAGGGGGTGACTACGAGCAGTACTTC
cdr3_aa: CASTSGGGDYEQYF

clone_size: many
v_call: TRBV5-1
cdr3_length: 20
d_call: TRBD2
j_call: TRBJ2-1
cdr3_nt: TGCGCCAGCAGCCCGAACACCTCCGGGACTAGCGGGAGAACCGGGAATGAGCAGTTCTTC
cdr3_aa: CASSPNTSGTSGRTGNEQFF

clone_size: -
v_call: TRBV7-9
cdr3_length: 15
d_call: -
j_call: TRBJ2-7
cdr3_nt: TGTGCCAGCAGCCTCGGCGGAGGGACTTCCTACGAGCAGTACTTC
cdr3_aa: CASSLGGGTSYEQYF

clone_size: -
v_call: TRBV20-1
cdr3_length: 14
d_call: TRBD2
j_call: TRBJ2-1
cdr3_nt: TGCAGTGCTAAGGGGACTAGGTCTCCAAATGAGCAGTTCTTC
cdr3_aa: CSAKGTRSPNEQFF

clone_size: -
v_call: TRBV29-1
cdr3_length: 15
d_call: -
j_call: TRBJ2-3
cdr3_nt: TGCAGCGTTGAAGGAACCTCAGACTACTCAGATACGCAGTATTTT
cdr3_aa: CSVEGTSDYSDTQYF

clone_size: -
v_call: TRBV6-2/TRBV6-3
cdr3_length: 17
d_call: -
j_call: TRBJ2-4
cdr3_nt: TGTGCCAGCAGTTACGACGACTTGACTTTAGCCAAAAACATTCAGTACTTC
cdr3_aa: CASSYDDLTLAKNIQYF

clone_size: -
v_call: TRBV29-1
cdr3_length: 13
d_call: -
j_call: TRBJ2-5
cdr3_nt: TGCAGCGTCGTAGGGGCGCAGGGAGAGACCCAGTACTTC
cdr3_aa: CSVVGAQGETQYF

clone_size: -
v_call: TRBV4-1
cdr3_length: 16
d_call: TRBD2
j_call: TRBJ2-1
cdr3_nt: TGCGCCAGCCAGTGGGGAGGAGCGGGAGTCTACAATGAGCAGTTCTTC
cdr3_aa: CASQWGGAGVYNEQFF

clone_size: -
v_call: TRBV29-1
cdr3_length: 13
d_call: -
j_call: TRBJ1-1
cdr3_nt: TGCAGCGTGGGACGGGTCATGAACACTGAAGCTTTCTTT
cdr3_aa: CSVGRVMNTEAFF

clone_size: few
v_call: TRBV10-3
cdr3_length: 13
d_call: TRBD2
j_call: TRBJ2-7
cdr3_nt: TGTGCCACCGGGGAGGGCTCGGCTCCTTGGCAGTACTTC
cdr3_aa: CATGEGSAPWQYF

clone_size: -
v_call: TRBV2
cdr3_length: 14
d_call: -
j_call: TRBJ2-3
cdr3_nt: TGTGCCAGTAGTGATTTGCGCGGCTCTCGGCCGCAGTATTTT
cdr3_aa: CASSDLRGSRPQYF

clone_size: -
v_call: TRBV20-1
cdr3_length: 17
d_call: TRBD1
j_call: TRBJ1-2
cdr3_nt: TGCAGTGCTTCTCTGGGGGGACAGGGGGCACCTAACTATGGCTACACCTTC
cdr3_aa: CSASLGGQGAPNYGYTF

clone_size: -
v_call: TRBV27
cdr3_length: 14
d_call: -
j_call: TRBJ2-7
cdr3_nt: TGTGCCAGCAGTATACAGGGATTTAACGACGAGCAGTACTTC
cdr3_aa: CASSIQGFNDEQYF

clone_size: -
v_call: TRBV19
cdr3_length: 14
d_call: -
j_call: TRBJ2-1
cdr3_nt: TGTGCCAGTAGTTCCACGGCACAGGTAAGTGAGCAGTTCTTC
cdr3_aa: CASSSTAQVSEQFF

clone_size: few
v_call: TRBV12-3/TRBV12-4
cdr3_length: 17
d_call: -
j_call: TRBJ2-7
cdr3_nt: TGTGCCAGCAGTCCGGCAGGGGGGGGTACGGGCTCCTACGAGCAGTACTTC
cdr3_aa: CASSPAGGGTGSYEQYF

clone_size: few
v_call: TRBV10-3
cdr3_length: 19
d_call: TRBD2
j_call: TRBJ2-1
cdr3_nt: TGTGCCATCAGTGAGGAGCAACCGGGACTAGCGGGAGTTGACAATGAGCAGTTCTTC
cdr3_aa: CAISEEQPGLAGVDNEQFF

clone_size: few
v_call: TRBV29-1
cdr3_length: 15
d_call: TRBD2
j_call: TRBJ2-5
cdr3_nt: TGCAGCGTTGTCCTTTTGGCGGGAGGTGGGGAGACCCAGTACTTC
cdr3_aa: CSVVLLAGGGETQYF

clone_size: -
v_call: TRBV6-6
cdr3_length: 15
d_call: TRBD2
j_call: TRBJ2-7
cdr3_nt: TGTGCCAGCAGGTCTCTTGGGCGGGAGAGTAGCGAGCAGTACTTC
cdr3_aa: CASRSLGRESSEQYF

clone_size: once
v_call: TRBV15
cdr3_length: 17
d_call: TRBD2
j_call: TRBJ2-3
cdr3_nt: TGTGCCACCAGCAGCCGACCGGGACTAGCGGGGGGAGATACGCAGTATTTT
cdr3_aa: CATSSRPGLAGGDTQYF

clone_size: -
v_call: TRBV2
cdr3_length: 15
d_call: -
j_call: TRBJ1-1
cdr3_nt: TGTGCCAGCAGTTTAAGTCCGTCTTTGAACACTGAAGCTTTCTTT
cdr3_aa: CASSLSPSLNTEAFF

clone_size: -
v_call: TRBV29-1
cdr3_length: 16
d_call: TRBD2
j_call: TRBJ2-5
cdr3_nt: TGCAGCGTTGAAGGGTGGGGACTAGCGGGTTCGGAGACCCAGTACTTC
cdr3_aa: CSVEGWGLAGSETQYF